The 19 T cell receptor beta chains listed next were all sequenced from one sample in a study of blood T cell repertoires in COVID-19. TCRdb keeps only in-frame clones here, not all; method: immunoSEQ multiplex PCR. The table shows roughly 250,000 clones, with roughly 90% occurring only once. Material: PBMCs or T cells enriched from blood (not recorded which). The receptors stem from a woman aged 30 to 39 with acute COVID-19.

The V call is TRBV7-9, the J call TRBJ2-5; 10 bases are shared with TRBD2. J was trimmed by 2 bases and V by 5 bases; bases with no gene match: 8. Germline V gives CDR1 SEHNR, CDR2 FQNEAQ (reference sequence). The CDR3 is 16 residues long. In DNA, the CDR3 is TGTGCCAGCAGCCTCACGGGACTAGCGAGGCAAGAGACCCAGTACTTC. This encodes CASSLTGLARQETQYF.

This rearrangement joins TRBV19 to TRBJ2-2; 8 bases are shared with TRBD2. Germline V gene sequence: CDR1 LNHDA, CDR2 SQIVND (reference sequence). The CDR3 loop spans 15 amino acids. V lost 3 bases to trimming and J lost 7 bases; unmatched junction nucleotides: 7. CDR3 sequence reads: CASSMVRGAVGELFF. CDR3 coding DNA: TGTGCCAGTAGTATGGTGCGGGGGGCGGTCGGGGAGCTGTTTTTT.

The rearrangement joins TRBV2 to TRBJ1-3, with TRBD1 as a possible D gene (5 bases). Per germline, CDR1 SNHLY and CDR2 FYNNEI. The V end was cut by 6 bases, the J end by 1 base, with 10 bases between. CDR3 length: 14 residues. The CDR3 loop is CASRADISGNTIYF. The CDR3, as DNA: TGTGCCAGCAGGGCGGACATATCTGGAAACACCATATATTTT.

The rearrangement uses TRBV21-1 and TRBJ1-5. TRBV21-1 is a pseudogene. The CDR3 totals 15 residues. Written as DNA, the CDR3 is TGTGCCAGCAGCCGGGGAGGGGATAGCAATCAGCCCCAGCATTTT. Amino acids: CASSRGGDSNQPQHF.

The chain carries TRBV11-2 and TRBJ2-1; weak D call: TRBD1 (5 bases). Deletions cut 0 bases from V and 6 bases from J, with 9 bases between. The CDR3 loop spans 14 amino acids. Germline V CDR1 and CDR2: SGHAT, FQNNGV. The CDR3 protein is CASSLDWTTNEQFF. The DNA for the CDR3 is TGTGCCAGCAGCTTAGATTGGACAACCAATGAGCAGTTCTTC.

This clone was observed a handful of times. This sequence joins TRBV10-3 and TRBJ2-3; D uncertain. V was cut by 0 bases and J by 2 bases, with 12 bases left in between. CDR3 size: 16 residues. Germline values: CDR1 ENHRY, CDR2 SYGVKD. CDR3 sequence: CAISESMQDFTDTQYF. The CDR3 region has the DNA TGTGCCATCAGTGAGTCCATGCAGGATTTCACAGATACGCAGTATTTT.

The count of this clone is one. The V gene is TRBV5-1, the J gene TRBJ1-1; 7 bases align to TRBD1. J was trimmed by 0 bases and V by 0 bases; bases with no gene match: 8. CDR3 length: 17 amino acids. Germline-derived CDR1 and CDR2 are SGHRS and YFSETQ. The CDR3 bases are TGCGCCAGCAGCTTGGAACCGACAGGGATGGTGAACACTGAAGCTTTCTTT. Its translation: CASSLEPTGMVNTEAFF.

This rearrangement joins TRBV4-1 to TRBJ2-5; possibly TRBD1 for D (6 bases). In germline, CDR1 is MGHRA, CDR2 YSYEKL. This CDR3 has 13 residues. Trimming removed 2 bases from V and 5 bases from J, with 9 bases in between. CDR3: CASSQQGTETQYF. The CDR3 nucleotides are TGCGCCAGCAGCCAACAGGGGACGGAGACCCAGTACTTC.

This clone was counted many times. This sequence joins TRBV5-6 and TRBJ1-5, with TRBD1 as a possible D gene (5 bases). Trimming removed 3 bases at V and 6 bases at J, with 13 bases between. Germline-derived CDR1 and CDR2 are SGHDT and YYEEEE. The CDR3 has 14 amino acids. The CDR3: CASSSGTRGQPQHF. The DNA of the CDR3 is TGTGCCAGCAGCTCCGGGACTCGGGGTCAGCCCCAGCATTTT.

V and J are TRBV7-9 and TRBJ2-1, with D possibly matching TRBD2 (5 bases). Trimming took 9 bases from V and 6 from J, leaving 12 bases between them. The germline V gene encodes CDR1 SEHNR and CDR2 FQNEAQ (reference sequence). This CDR3 region has 12 residues. The DNA for the CDR3 is TGTGCCAGTTTAAACGAGGGCAATGAGCAGTTCTTC. It translates to CASLNEGNEQFF. Looking up the rest from reference TRBV7-9 and TRBJ2-1 gives the full variable domain: DTGVSQNPRHKITKRGQNVTFRCDPISEHNRLYWYRQTLGQGPEFLTYFQNEAQLEKSRLLSDRFSAERPKGSFSTLEIQRTEQGDSAMYLCASLNEGNEQFFGPGTRLTVL.

The chain couples TRBV14 to TRBJ2-5; D is undetermined. V was cut by 4 bases and J by 2 bases, with 11 bases left in between. This CDR3 has 14 residues. Germline V CDR1 and CDR2: SGHDN, FVKESK. The DNA for the CDR3 is TGTGCCAGCAGCCTTCTAACCGGTCAAGAGACCCAGTACTTC. Residues: CASSLLTGQETQYF.

The chain employs TRBV7-9 and TRBJ2-7, with D unclear. Trimming removed 1 base at V and 4 bases at J, with 5 bases between. The CDR3 has 12 residues. Germline CDR1 SEHNR, CDR2 FQNEAQ (reference sequence). The DNA for the CDR3 is TGTGCCAGCAGCTTAGTGGCTTACGAGCAGTACTTC. This sequence encodes CASSLVAYEQYF.

The V and J genes are TRBV6-5 and TRBJ1-5, with TRBD1 matching 9 bases. The germline CDR1 and CDR2 sequences are MNHEY and SVGAGI. This CDR3 is built from 15 residues. After removal of 10 bases from V and 1 base from J, the junction contained 8 bases not matched to a gene. For the CDR3, the DNA is TGTGCCACTCACAGGGGGCGCTTGAGCAATCAGCCCCAGCATTTT. Residues: CATHRGRLSNQPQHF.

The chain is built from TRBV28 and TRBJ2-1; 12 bases fit TRBD2. V was pared by 7 bases and J by 8 bases, with 15 bases of the junction left unmatched. The CDR3 runs to 17 residues. Germline lookup yields CDR1 MDHEN and CDR2 SYDVKM. Here the CDR3 reads CASKASGRAGFPDEQFF. Written as DNA, the CDR3 is TGTGCCAGCAAAGCTAGCGGGAGGGCCGGGTTTCCGGATGAGCAGTTCTTC. Based on the CDR3 plus reference TRBV28 and TRBJ2-1, the full variable domain is DVKVTQSSRYLVKRTGEKVFLECVQDMDHENMFWYRQDPGLGLRLIYFSYDVKMKEKGDIPEGYSVSREKKERFSLILESASTNQTSMYLCASKASGRAGFPDEQFFGPGTRLTVL.

This sequence joins TRBV5-4 and TRBJ2-7; 10 bases are shared with TRBD2. This CDR3 is 16 amino acids long. Per germline, CDR1 SGHNT and CDR2 YYREEE (reference sequence). V lost 4 bases and J lost 3; bases outside the gene matches: 10. The DNA of the CDR3 is TGTGCCAGCAGCCACACTGGACTAGCGGAAGACTACGAGCAGTACTTC. As protein: CASSHTGLAEDYEQYF.

V and J are TRBV7-9 and TRBJ1-6; TRBD1 might be the D (6 bases). CDR3 size: 15 residues. In germline, CDR1 is SEHNR, CDR2 FQNEAQ (reference sequence). Trimming stripped 6 bases from V and 6 bases from J, with 15 bases between. The CDR3 DNA reads as TGTGCCAGCAGAGGGCAGGGGCGCGGTAATTCACCCCTCCACTTT. Translation: CASRGQGRGNSPLHF.

The rearrangement links TRBV7-9 to TRBJ2-5; 8 positions match TRBD1. This CDR3 is built from 14 residues. V gave up 5 bases and J gave up 2 bases; unmatched junction bases: 4. From germline, CDR1 is SEHNR and CDR2 FQNEAQ (reference sequence). The CDR3 reads CASSGWDRQETQYF. CDR3 sequence (DNA): TGTGCCAGCAGCGGGTGGGACAGGCAAGAGACCCAGTACTTC.

This chain connects TRBV5-1 to TRBJ2-3; TRBD1 is a possible D gene (6 bases). Germline V gene sequence: CDR1 SGHRS, CDR2 YFSETQ. The V and J ends lost 4 bases and 2 bases respectively, with 11 bases between them. The CDR3 totals 14 residues. CDR3 nucleotides: TGCGCCAGCAGCCGGGACATATTCACAGATACGCAGTATTTT. This gives the protein CASSRDIFTDTQYF. Using reference TRBV5-1 and TRBJ2-3 for the parts outside the CDR3, the full variable domain is KAGVTQTPRYLIKTRGQQVTLSCSPISGHRSVSWYQQTPGQGLQFLFEYFSETQRNKGNFPGRFSGRQFSNSRSEMNVSTLELGDSALYLCASSRDIFTDTQYFGPGTRLTVL.

This chain connects TRBV4-3 to TRBJ2-2; TRBD2 might be the D (6 bases). This CDR3 spans 17 amino acids. V gave up 0 bases and J gave up 5 bases, with 16 bases separating them. Per the germline V gene, CDR1 is LGHNA and CDR2 is YSLEER. As DNA, the CDR3 is TGCGCCAGCAGCCAAGATTTCGAGGCGGGACGGACCGGGGAGCTGTTTTTT. Protein sequence: CASSQDFEAGRTGELFF.